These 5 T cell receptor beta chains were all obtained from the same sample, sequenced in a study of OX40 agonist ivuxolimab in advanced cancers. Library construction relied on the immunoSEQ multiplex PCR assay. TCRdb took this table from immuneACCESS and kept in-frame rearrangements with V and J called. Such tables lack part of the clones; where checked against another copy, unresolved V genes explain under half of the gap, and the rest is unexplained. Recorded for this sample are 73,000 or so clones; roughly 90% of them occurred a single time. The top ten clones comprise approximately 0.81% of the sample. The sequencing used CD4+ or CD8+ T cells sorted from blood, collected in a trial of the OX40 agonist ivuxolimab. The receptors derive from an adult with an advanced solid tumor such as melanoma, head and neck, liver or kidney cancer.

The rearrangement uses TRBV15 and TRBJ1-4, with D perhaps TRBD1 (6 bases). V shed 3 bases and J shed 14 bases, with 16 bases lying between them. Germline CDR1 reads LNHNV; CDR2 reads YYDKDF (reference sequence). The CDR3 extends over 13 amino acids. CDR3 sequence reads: CATSRHPGQGLFF. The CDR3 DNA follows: TGTGCCACCAGCAGGCACCCGGGACAAGGCCTGTTTTTT. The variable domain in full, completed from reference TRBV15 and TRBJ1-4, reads DAMVIQNPRYQVTQFGKPVTLSCSQTLNHNVMYWYQQKSSQAPKLLFHYYDKDFNNEADTPDNFQSRRPNTSFCFLDIRSPGLGDTAMYLCATSRHPGQGLFFGSGTQLSVL.

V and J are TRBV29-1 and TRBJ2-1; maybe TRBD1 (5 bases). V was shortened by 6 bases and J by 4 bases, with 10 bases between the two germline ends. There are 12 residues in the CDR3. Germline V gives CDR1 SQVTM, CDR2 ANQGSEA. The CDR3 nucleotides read TGCAGCGTACAGGACGGATACAATGAGCAGTTCTTC. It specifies CSVQDGYNEQFF.

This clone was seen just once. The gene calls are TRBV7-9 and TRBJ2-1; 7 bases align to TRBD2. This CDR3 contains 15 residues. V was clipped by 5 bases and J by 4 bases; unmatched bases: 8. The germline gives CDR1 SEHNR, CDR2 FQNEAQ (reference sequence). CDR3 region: CASSPPSGVYNEQFF. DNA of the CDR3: TGTGCCAGCAGCCCCCCGAGCGGGGTATACAATGAGCAGTTCTTC.

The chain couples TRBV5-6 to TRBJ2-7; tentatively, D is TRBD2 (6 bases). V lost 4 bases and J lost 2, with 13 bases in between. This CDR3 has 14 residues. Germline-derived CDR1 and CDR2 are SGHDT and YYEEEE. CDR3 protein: CASSRWDWAYEQYF. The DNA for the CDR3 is TGTGCCAGCAGCCGATGGGACTGGGCCTACGAGCAGTACTTC.

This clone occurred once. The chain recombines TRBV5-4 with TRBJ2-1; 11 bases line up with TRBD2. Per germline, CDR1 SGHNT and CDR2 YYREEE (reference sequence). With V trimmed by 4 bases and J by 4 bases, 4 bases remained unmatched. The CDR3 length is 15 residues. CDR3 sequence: CASSLGTSGYNEQFF. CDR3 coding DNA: TGTGCCAGCAGCCTAGGGACTAGCGGATACAATGAGCAGTTCTTC.